The 6 T cell receptor beta chains reported below all come from one sample, sequenced in a study of OX40 agonist ivuxolimab in advanced cancers. TCRdb's table, derived via immunoSEQ multiplex PCR, lists solely in-frame clones and lacks some. The sample lists about 64,000 clones, roughly nine tenths seen once, with approximately 15% in the top ten. Material: CD4+ or CD8+ T cells sorted from blood, obtained in a trial of the OX40 agonist ivuxolimab. These receptor sequences come from an adult with an advanced solid tumor such as melanoma, head and neck, liver or kidney cancer.

V and J are TRBV5-4 and TRBJ2-5, with TRBD2 identical over 7 bases. The CDR3 runs to 16 residues. Germline V CDR1 and CDR2: SGHNT, YYREEE (reference sequence). V dropped 3 bases and J dropped 1; count of bases not matched to a gene: 9. The CDR3 reads CASSSLGGELQETQYF. CDR3 sequence (DNA): TGTGCCAGCAGCTCTCTTGGGGGGGAACTCCAAGAGACCCAGTACTTC.

By its share, this clone is medium-sized (0.01 to 0.1%). The V call is TRBV7-6, the J call TRBJ1-4; D unclear. Trimming shortened V by 5 bases and J by 5 bases, and 18 bases separated the two germline ends. The germline V gene encodes CDR1 SGHVS and CDR2 FNYEAQ. CDR3 length equals 16 residues. The CDR3 DNA is TGTGCCAGCAGCCAGACGGTGGGCAGGCGGAATGAAAAACTGTTTTTT. It codes for CASSQTVGRRNEKLFF.

V usage is TRBV19 and J usage is TRBJ1-2; 7 bases agree with TRBD1. Germline CDR1 LNHDA, CDR2 SQIVND (reference sequence). This CDR3 is 10 amino acids long. Unmatched junction bases numbered 5, after V lost 9 bases and J lost 10 bases. The CDR3 loop is CASRQGVYTF. For the CDR3, the DNA is TGTGCCAGCAGACAGGGCGTCTACACCTTC.

CDR3 DNA sequence: TGTGCCAGCAGGTCAGTGGGGCACACTGAAGCTTTCTTT. This translates into CASRSVGHTEAFF. The chain is built from TRBV28 and TRBJ1-1, with D tentatively TRBD1 (5 bases). The V gene lost 6 bases and the J gene lost 3 bases, with 11 bases spanning the gap. The germline gives CDR1 MDHEN, CDR2 SYDVKM. This CDR3 contains 13 residues.

The chain recombines TRBV30 with TRBJ2-7; no definite D call. V dropped 3 bases and J dropped 4 bases, with 7 bases sitting between them. CDR1 and CDR2 (germline): GTSNPN, SVGIG (reference sequence). The CDR3 is 11 residues long. This CDR3 reads CAWSLVYEQYF. CDR3 DNA: TGTGCCTGGAGCCTAGTTTACGAGCAGTACTTC.

The chain couples TRBV27 to TRBJ2-1, with D possibly TRBD2 on 6 matching bases. The CDR3 length is 12 residues. Germline loops: CDR1 MNHEY, CDR2 SMNVEV (reference sequence). V was clipped by 4 bases and J by 16 bases, with 17 bases between them. CDR3 protein: CASSSRDLELFF. The DNA for the CDR3 is TGTGCCAGCAGTTCGCGGGACCTGGAGTTATTCTTC.